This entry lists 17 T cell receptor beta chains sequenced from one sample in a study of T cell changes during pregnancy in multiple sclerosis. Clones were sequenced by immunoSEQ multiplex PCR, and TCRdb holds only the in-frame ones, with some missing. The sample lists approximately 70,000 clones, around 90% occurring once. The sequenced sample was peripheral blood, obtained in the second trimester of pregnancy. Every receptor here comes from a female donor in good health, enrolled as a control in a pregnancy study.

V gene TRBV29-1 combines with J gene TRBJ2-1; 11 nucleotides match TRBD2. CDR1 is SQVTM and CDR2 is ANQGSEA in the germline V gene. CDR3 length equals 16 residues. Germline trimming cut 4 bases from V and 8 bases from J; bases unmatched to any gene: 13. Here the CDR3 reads CSVGGLALAGVDEQFF. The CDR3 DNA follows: TGCAGCGTTGGGGGTCTTGCACTAGCGGGAGTAGATGAGCAGTTCTTC.

For the CDR3, the DNA is TGTGCCAGCAGCGAGCCCCAGAACACTGAAGCTTTCTTT. As protein: CASSEPQNTEAFF. J is TRBJ1-1 and V is TRBV5-4; D remains unclear. The CDR3 is 13 residues long. CDR1 and CDR2 from the germline V gene are SGHNT and YYREEE (reference sequence). The ends were cut back, 4 bases at V and 1 base at J, with 8 bases in the middle.

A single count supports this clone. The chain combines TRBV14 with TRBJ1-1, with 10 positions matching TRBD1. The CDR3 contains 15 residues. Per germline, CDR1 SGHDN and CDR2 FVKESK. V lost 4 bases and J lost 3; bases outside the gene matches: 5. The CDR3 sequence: CASSRLGTGDTEAFF. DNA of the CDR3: TGTGCCAGCAGCCGCCTCGGGACAGGGGACACTGAAGCTTTCTTT.

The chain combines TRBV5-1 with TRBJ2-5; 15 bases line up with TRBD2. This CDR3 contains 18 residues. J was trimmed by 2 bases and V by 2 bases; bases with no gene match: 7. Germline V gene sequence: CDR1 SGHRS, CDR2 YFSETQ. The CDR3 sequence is CASSFRTSGRAGQETQYF. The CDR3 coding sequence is TGCGCCAGCAGCTTCCGGACTAGCGGGAGGGCCGGGCAAGAGACCCAGTACTTC.

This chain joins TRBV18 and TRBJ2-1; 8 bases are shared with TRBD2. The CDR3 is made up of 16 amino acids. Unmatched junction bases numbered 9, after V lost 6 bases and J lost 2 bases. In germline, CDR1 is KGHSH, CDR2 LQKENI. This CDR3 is CASSPSGRVPYNEQFF. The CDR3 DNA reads TGTGCCAGCTCCCCCTCCGGGAGGGTTCCCTACAATGAGCAGTTCTTC.

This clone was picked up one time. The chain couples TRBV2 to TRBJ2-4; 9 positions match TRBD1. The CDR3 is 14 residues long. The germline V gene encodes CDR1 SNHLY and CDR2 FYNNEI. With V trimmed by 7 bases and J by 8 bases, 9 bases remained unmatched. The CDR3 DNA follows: TGTGCCAGCAATTTACAGGGGGCGGGCGACATTCAGTACTTC. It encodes CASNLQGAGDIQYF.

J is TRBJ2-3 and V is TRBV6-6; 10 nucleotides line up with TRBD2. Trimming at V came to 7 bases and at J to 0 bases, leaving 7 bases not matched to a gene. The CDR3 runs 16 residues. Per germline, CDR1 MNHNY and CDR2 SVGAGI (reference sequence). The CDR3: CASTLGLAASTDTQYF. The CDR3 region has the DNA TGTGCCAGCACCTTAGGACTAGCGGCTAGCACAGATACGCAGTATTTT.

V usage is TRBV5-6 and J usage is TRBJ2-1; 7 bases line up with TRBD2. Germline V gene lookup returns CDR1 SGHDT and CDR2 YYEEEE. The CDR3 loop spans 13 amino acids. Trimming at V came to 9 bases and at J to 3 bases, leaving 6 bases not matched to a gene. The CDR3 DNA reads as TGTGCCACCCAGGGACTACACTACAATGAGCAGTTCTTC. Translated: CATQGLHYNEQFF.

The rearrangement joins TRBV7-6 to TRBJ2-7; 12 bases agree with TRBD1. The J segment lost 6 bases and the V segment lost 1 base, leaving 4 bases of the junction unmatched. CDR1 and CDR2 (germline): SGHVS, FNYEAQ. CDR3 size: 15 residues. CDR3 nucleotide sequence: TGTGCCAGCAGCTTAGGGGGACAGGGGGCGAGCGAGCAGTACTTC. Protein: CASSLGGQGASEQYF.

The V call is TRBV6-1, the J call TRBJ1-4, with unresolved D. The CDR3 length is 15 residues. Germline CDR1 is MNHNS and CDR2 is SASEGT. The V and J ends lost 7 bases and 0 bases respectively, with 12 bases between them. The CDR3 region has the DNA TGTGCCAGCATACGTACGGGTACAACTAATGAAAAACTGTTTTTT. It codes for CASIRTGTTNEKLFF.

CDR3 DNA: TGTGCCAGCAGTGCTAGGGAGAATTACGAGCAGTACTTC. The encoded protein is CASSARENYEQYF. The chain links TRBV6-5 to TRBJ2-7; TRBD2 might be the D (5 bases). V was clipped by 5 bases and J by 4 bases, with 12 bases between them. The CDR3 consists of 13 residues. CDR1 and CDR2 (germline): MNHEY, SVGAGI.

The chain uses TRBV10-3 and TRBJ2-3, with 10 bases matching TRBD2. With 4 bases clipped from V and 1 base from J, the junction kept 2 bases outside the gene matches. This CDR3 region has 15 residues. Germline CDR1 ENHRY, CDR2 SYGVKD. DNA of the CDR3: TGTGCCATCAGTGTTACTAGCGGGGGCACAGATACGCAGTATTTT. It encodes CAISVTSGGTDTQYF.

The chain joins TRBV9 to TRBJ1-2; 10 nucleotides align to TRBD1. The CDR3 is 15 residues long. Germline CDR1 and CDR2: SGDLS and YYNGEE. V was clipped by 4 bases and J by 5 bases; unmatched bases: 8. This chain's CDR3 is CASSIEGQGTYGYTF. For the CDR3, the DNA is TGTGCCAGCAGCATAGAGGGACAGGGGACATATGGCTACACCTTC.

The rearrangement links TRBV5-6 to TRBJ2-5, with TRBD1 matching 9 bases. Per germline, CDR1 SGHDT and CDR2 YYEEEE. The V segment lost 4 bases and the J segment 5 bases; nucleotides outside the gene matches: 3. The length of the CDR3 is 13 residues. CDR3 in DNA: TGTGCCAGCAGCGGGGACAGGGCGGAGACCCAGTACTTC. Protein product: CASSGDRAETQYF.

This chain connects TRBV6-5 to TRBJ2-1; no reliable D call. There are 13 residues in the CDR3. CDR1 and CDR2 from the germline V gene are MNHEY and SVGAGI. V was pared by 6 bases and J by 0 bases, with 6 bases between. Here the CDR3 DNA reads TGTGCCAGCAGGTTTAGCTCCTACAATGAGCAGTTCTTC. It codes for CASRFSSYNEQFF.

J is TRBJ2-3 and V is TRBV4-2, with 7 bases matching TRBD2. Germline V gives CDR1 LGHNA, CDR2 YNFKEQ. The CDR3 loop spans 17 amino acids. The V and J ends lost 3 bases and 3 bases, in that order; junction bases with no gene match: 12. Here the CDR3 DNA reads TGTGCCAGCAGCCACGCATCCGGGGGGAAAAGGACAGATACGCAGTATTTT. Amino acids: CASSHASGGKRTDTQYF.

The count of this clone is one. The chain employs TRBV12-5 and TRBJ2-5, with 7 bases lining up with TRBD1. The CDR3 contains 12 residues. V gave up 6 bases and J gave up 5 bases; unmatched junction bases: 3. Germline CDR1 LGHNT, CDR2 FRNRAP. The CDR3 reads CASGRDSETQYF. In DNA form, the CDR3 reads TGTGCTAGTGGCCGGGACAGCGAGACCCAGTACTTC.